A single sample gave rise to the 18 T cell receptor beta chains below, sequenced in a study of identical twins. TCRdb itself ran the 5' RACE reads through MiXCR, one entry per CDR3 protein. The data show 1.5 million to 2 million distinct CDR3 sequences, with less than 35% seen just once and 0.25% to 0.3% held by the top ten. Sample: cord blood. These receptors all come from a newborn girl in good health.

The V call is TRBV5-1, the J call TRBJ1-3; D gene unclear. Per the germline V gene, CDR1 is SGHRS and CDR2 is YFSETQ. The CDR3 sequence is 15 residues long. V was cut by 4 bases and J by 0 bases, with 11 bases left in between. CDR3 protein: CASSSLDGSGNTIYF. Written as DNA, the CDR3 is TGCGCCAGCAGCAGCTTGGACGGCTCTGGAAACACCATATATTTT.

This clonotype occurred a few times. The chain uses TRBV24-1 and TRBJ2-3; no clear D gene. CDR1 is KGHDR, CDR2 SFDVKD, per germline. The CDR3 has 14 residues. V shed 2 bases and J shed 2 bases, with 7 bases lying between them. This CDR3 is CATSDYRNTDTQYF. Written as DNA, the CDR3 is TGTGCCACCAGTGATTACAGAAACACAGATACGCAGTATTTT.

This clonotype was detected only a few times. CDR3 sequence reads: CASSGQGPFYEQYF. For the CDR3, the DNA is TGTGCCAGCAGTGGGCAGGGCCCTTTCTACGAGCAGTACTTC. The V call is TRBV6-5, the J call TRBJ2-7; tentatively, D is TRBD1 (5 bases). V lost 5 bases and J lost 3, with 14 bases in between. Per the germline V gene, CDR1 is MNHEY and CDR2 is SVGAGI. The CDR3 is 14 residues long.

The V and J genes are TRBV20-1 and TRBJ1-4; TRBD1 agrees at 9 bases. J gave up 8 bases and V 3 bases, and 7 bases lay outside the gene matches. CDR3 length equals 14 residues. CDR1 is DFQATT and CDR2 is SNEGSKA in the germline V gene (reference sequence). Written as DNA, the CDR3 is TGCAGTGCTAGGGGACAGGGCTCCGGCGAAAAACTGTTTTTT. Protein sequence: CSARGQGSGEKLFF.

The chain joins TRBV24-1 to TRBJ2-7, with 11 positions matching TRBD1. Unmatched junction bases numbered 12, after V lost 5 bases and J lost 7 bases. Germline CDR1 is KGHDR and CDR2 is SFDVKD. The CDR3 totals 16 residues. The CDR3 loop is CATSGPGQGAGNEQYF. DNA for the CDR3: TGTGCCACCAGTGGCCCCGGACAGGGGGCCGGCAATGAGCAGTACTTC.

The chain links TRBV28 to TRBJ1-5, with D tentatively TRBD1 (6 bases). The CDR3 extends over 15 amino acids. The germline gives CDR1 MDHEN, CDR2 SYDVKM. V lost 6 bases, J lost 7 bases, and 19 bases lay in between. The CDR3 is CASRGGFNRVQPQHF. DNA for the CDR3: TGTGCCAGCAGGGGGGGTTTCAACAGGGTCCAGCCCCAGCATTTT. The entire variable domain, with the rest obtained from reference TRBV28 and TRBJ1-5, is as follows: DVKVTQSSRYLVKRTGEKVFLECVQDMDHENMFWYRQDPGLGLRLIYFSYDVKMKEKGDIPEGYSVSREKKERFSLILESASTNQTSMYLCASRGGFNRVQPQHFGDGTRLSIL.

The chain links TRBV21-1 to TRBJ1-1; TRBD1, as called in the table, went unchecked against the DNA. TRBV21-1 is noted as a pseudogene. This CDR3 has 13 amino acids. CDR3 sequence: CASSNSRGTEAFF. DNA for the CDR3: TGTGCCAGCAGCAATTCCAGGGGGACTGAAGCTTTCTTT.

Concerning this clonotype itself: It may be a read error: a sequence one base away is much more abundant. V gene TRBV20-1 combines with J gene TRBJ2-7; D is unclear. CDR3 length: 11 amino acids. In germline, CDR1 is DFQATT, CDR2 SNEGSKA (reference sequence). Trimming took off 3 bases at V and 7 bases at J, with 10 bases between the two ends. CDR3 sequence (DNA): TGCAGTGCTAGCGGGCCAAATGAGCAGTACTTC. Translation: CSASGPNEQYF.

The chain combines TRBV3-1 with TRBJ2-3; D gene unclear. The germline gives CDR1 LGHDT, CDR2 YNNKEL (reference sequence). Trimming cost V 4 bases and J 2 bases, with 16 bases left between them. The CDR3 is 16 residues long. The CDR3 loop reads CASSPFGRRDTDTQYF. CDR3 coding DNA: TGTGCCAGCAGCCCCTTTGGGCGAAGAGACACAGATACGCAGTATTTT.

This clonotype appeared many times. The chain carries TRBV10-3 and TRBJ1-5; a weak D match, TRBD1 (6 bases). Trimming cost V 6 bases and J 3 bases, with 12 bases left between them. The CDR3 is 14 residues long. Per the germline V gene, CDR1 is ENHRY and CDR2 is SYGVKD. CDR3 region: CAISRTASNQPQHF. DNA for the CDR3: TGTGCCATCAGCCGGACAGCCTCCAATCAGCCCCAGCATTTT.

This clonotype turned up a few times. The chain links TRBV28 to TRBJ2-1; maybe TRBD2 (6 bases). The CDR3 consists of 16 residues. Germline CDR1 and CDR2: MDHEN and SYDVKM. The V gene lost 4 bases and the J gene lost 5 bases, with 18 bases spanning the gap. CDR3 sequence (DNA): TGTGCCAGCAGTTCGCTTCCCGGGACTCTAAACAATGAGCAGTTCTTC. This encodes CASSSLPGTLNNEQFF. The whole variable domain, filled in from reference TRBV28 and TRBJ2-1, reads DVKVTQSSRYLVKRTGEKVFLECVQDMDHENMFWYRQDPGLGLRLIYFSYDVKMKEKGDIPEGYSVSREKKERFSLILESASTNQTSMYLCASSSLPGTLNNEQFFGPGTRLTVL.

The chain has TRBV5-6 and TRBJ2-1, with a possible D match to TRBD1 (7 bases). CDR1 and CDR2 from the germline V gene are SGHDT and YYEEEE. The V end lost 0 bases, the J end lost 3 bases, and 22 bases lay between the germline ends. The CDR3 spans 19 residues. The CDR3 nucleotides are TGTGCCAGCAGCTTGGCCAAAGGCAGGGGGGCCACCTTCTACAATGAGCAGTTCTTC. It is translated as CASSLAKGRGATFYNEQFF.

This chain joins TRBV20-1 and TRBJ1-2; D is uncertain. The V end lost 6 bases, the J end lost 4 bases, and 15 bases lay between the germline ends. CDR1 and CDR2 (germline): DFQATT, SNEGSKA (reference sequence). The CDR3 runs 13 residues. The CDR3 spells CSAEAQSAYGYTF. CDR3 sequence (DNA): TGCAGTGCCGAAGCGCAGTCCGCCTATGGCTACACCTTC.

In its sample, this clonotype was seen a few times. The genes are TRBV6-1 and TRBJ2-2; tentative D call: TRBD1 (6 bases). Trimming pared 8 bases from V and 2 bases from J, leaving 12 bases between. The germline V gene encodes CDR1 MNHNS and CDR2 SASEGT. The CDR3 contains 14 residues. The CDR3 DNA sequence: TGTGCCAGCGATCGGGACACAAACACCGGGGAGCTGTTTTTT. It translates to CASDRDTNTGELFF.

The chain combines TRBV2 with TRBJ2-7, with TRBD1 matching over 9 bases. The CDR3 covers 14 residues. Per the germline V gene, CDR1 is SNHLY and CDR2 is FYNNEI. V was pared by 6 bases and J by 6 bases, with 9 bases of the junction left unmatched. CDR3 DNA sequence: TGTGCCAGCAGGGGGACAGGGCCCAGCTTCGAGCAGTACTTC. As protein: CASRGTGPSFEQYF. Looking up the rest from reference TRBV2 and TRBJ2-7 gives the full variable domain: EPEVTQTPSHQVTQMGQEVILRCVPISNHLYFYWYRQILGQKVEFLVSFYNNEISEKSEIFDDQFSVERPDGSNFTLKIRSTKLEDSAMYFCASRGTGPSFEQYFGPGTRLTVT.

This clonotype showed up many times. The V gene is TRBV4-2, the J gene TRBJ1-2; possible D gene TRBD1, 5 bases. This CDR3 contains 14 residues. V was pared by 4 bases and J by 4 bases, with 13 bases between. Germline CDR1 is LGHNA and CDR2 is YNFKEQ. This CDR3 is CASSPGFSGYGYTF. In nucleotides, the CDR3 is TGTGCCAGCAGCCCAGGGTTTAGTGGCTATGGCTACACCTTC.

V and J are TRBV2 and TRBJ2-1; 10 bases match TRBD1. This CDR3 is built from 14 residues. Germline-derived CDR1 and CDR2 are SNHLY and FYNNEI. With V trimmed by 10 bases and J by 7 bases, 10 bases remained unmatched. The CDR3 region is CATKGQGVRNEQFF. In DNA, the CDR3 is TGTGCCACCAAAGGACAGGGGGTACGTAATGAGCAGTTCTTC.

J is TRBJ2-7 and V is TRBV24-1; TRBD2 is a possible D gene (6 bases). The J call may be in error: the DNA end matches TRBJ2-5 better. The CDR3 extends over 15 amino acids. CDR1 KGHDR and CDR2 SFDVKD come from the germline V gene. CDR3 bases: TGTGCCACCAGTGATACCGGGACGGAGGGAGAGACCCAGTACTTC. Translated: CATSDTGTEGETQYF.